Below, 8 T cell receptor beta chains from the same sample are listed, as sequenced in a study of T cell repertoires in cytomegalovirus infection. These receptors' antigens are unknown. Using its own MiXCR run on the reads, TCRdb lists one record per CDR3 protein. The data contain around 900,000 distinct CDR3 sequences, around a third of them seen just once; the ten biggest clones take up about an eighth. The input for sequencing was cultured CD8+ T cells from PBMCs, taken from culture after CMV antigen stimulation. The receptors were sampled from a human donor in good health (CMV status not recorded). Some clones in this sample may be carry-over from other donors' samples.

V usage is TRBV10-3 and J usage is TRBJ2-3, with D perhaps TRBD2 (6 bases). V lost 2 bases, J lost 2 bases, and 11 bases lay in between. The CDR3 sequence is 15 residues long. CDR1 is ENHRY, CDR2 SYGVKD, per germline. The CDR3 protein is CAISETRGDTDTQYF. In nucleotides, the CDR3 is TGTGCCATCAGTGAGACGCGGGGAGACACAGATACGCAGTATTTT.

The chain recombines TRBV12-5 with TRBJ1-2; D is unresolved. The length of the CDR3 is 13 residues. V lost 4 bases and J 2 bases, leaving 8 bases between the germline ends. The germline V gene has CDR1 LGHNT and CDR2 FRNRAP. Here the CDR3 reads CASGSLENYGYTF. CDR3 DNA sequence: TGTGCTAGTGGTTCCCTGGAGAACTATGGCTACACCTTC.

This chain uses TRBV27 with TRBJ2-7, with no clear D. CDR1 and CDR2 from the germline V gene are MNHEY and SMNVEV (reference sequence). V lost 2 bases, J lost 3 bases, and 8 bases lay in between. The CDR3 has 13 residues. The CDR3 spells CASSLGPYYEQYV. CDR3 sequence (DNA): TGTGCCAGCAGTTTAGGGCCGTACTACGAGCAGTACGTC.

The chain links TRBV6-5 to TRBJ1-2, with 9 bases fitting TRBD1. The trim removed 6 bases at V and 8 bases at J, leaving 7 bases unmatched. The CDR3 sequence is 13 residues long. CDR1 and CDR2 (germline): MNHEY, SVGAGI. The CDR3 reads CASSPGQGKGYTF. CDR3 DNA sequence: TGTGCCAGCAGCCCGGGACAGGGAAAAGGCTACACCTTC.

This rearrangement joins TRBV19 to TRBJ2-2; 9 bases are shared with TRBD1. This CDR3 comprises 16 residues. Germline V gene sequence: CDR1 LNHDA, CDR2 SQIVND (reference sequence). The V gene end was trimmed by 7 bases and the J gene end by 4 bases; junction bases not matched to a gene: 10. The CDR3 loop reads CASMGTGIWFTGELFF. For the CDR3, the DNA is TGTGCCAGTATGGGGACAGGGATTTGGTTCACCGGGGAGCTGTTTTTT. Supplemented by reference TRBV19 and TRBJ2-2, the full variable domain reads DGGITQSPKYLFRKEGQNVTLSCEQNLNHDAMYWYRQDPGQGLRLIYYSQIVNDFQKGDIAEGYSVSREKKESFPLTVTSAQKNPTAFYLCASMGTGIWFTGELFFGEGSRLTVL.

This rearrangement joins TRBV6-5 to TRBJ1-4; TRBD1 agrees at 8 bases. The V gene end was trimmed by 5 bases and the J gene end by 8 bases; junction bases not matched to a gene: 22. The CDR3 loop spans 19 amino acids. In germline, CDR1 is MNHEY, CDR2 SVGAGI. The CDR3 nucleotides are TGTGCCAGCAGTCTTATAGGACAGGGAGGGATTCGAGGTTTGGAAAAACTGTTTTTT. This gives the protein CASSLIGQGGIRGLEKLFF.

V and J are TRBV20-1 and TRBJ1-5, with TRBD1 matching 8 bases. Germline V gene lookup returns CDR1 DFQATT and CDR2 SNEGSKA (reference sequence). The CDR3 is made up of 15 amino acids. J gave up 3 bases and V 1 base, and 5 bases lay outside the gene matches. The CDR3 spells CSARGDRLHNQPQHF. The CDR3 region has the DNA TGCAGTGCTAGAGGGGACAGGCTACACAATCAGCCCCAGCATTTT.

This clonotype was seen a few times. The V and J genes are TRBV12-3 or TRBV12-4 and TRBJ1-3; possibly TRBD1 for D (5 bases). This CDR3 comprises 16 residues. V lost 6 bases and J lost 0, with 15 bases in between. The CDR3 spells CASRSTGTGSGNTIYF. Here the CDR3 DNA reads TGTGCCAGCAGATCAACCGGGACGGGCTCTGGAAACACCATATATTTT.